Below are 10 T cell receptor beta chains sequenced from a single sample in a study of blood T cell repertoires in COVID-19 (dated by TCRdb to 2019 to 2021). Libraries came from the immunoSEQ multiplex PCR assay. TCRdb stores this immuneACCESS table with in-frame sequences only. Part of the clones is absent; in the studies checked, under half of the shortfall reflects unresolved V genes, and no reason is known for the rest. The sample data list 300,000 or so clones, and 85% to 90% of these were observed just once. Clones ranked in the top ten supply 3.7% of the sample. The sequenced sample was peripheral blood. These receptors all stem from a middle-aged woman with acute or convalescent COVID-19.

In its sample, this clone was seen a few times. The rearrangement joins TRBV24-1 to TRBJ1-1, with D uncertain. V gave up 4 bases and J gave up 4 bases, with 9 bases separating them. Looked up from germline, CDR1 is KGHDR and CDR2 is SFDVKD. The CDR3 spans 13 residues. The CDR3: CATSDSSGTEAFF. The CDR3 DNA is TGTGCCACCAGTGACTCGTCGGGCACTGAAGCTTTCTTT.

The chain joins TRBV9 to TRBJ2-2; 7 nucleotides line up with TRBD2. The CDR3 has 15 residues. With V trimmed by 3 bases and J by 6 bases, 8 bases remained unmatched. CDR1 and CDR2 (germline): SGDLS, YYNGEE. The DNA for the CDR3 is TGTGCCAGCAGCGCTGGGACCGCGGGGGCCGGGGAGCTGTTTTTT. Protein sequence: CASSAGTAGAGELFF.

The chain recombines TRBV6-5 with TRBJ1-6; 8 nucleotides agree with TRBD1. V lost 6 bases and J lost 8; bases outside the gene matches: 9. The CDR3 runs to 15 residues. Per germline, CDR1 MNHEY and CDR2 SVGAGI. CDR3 nucleotide sequence: TGTGCCAGCAGCCGGGACAGGATCGTTCATTCACCCCTCCACTTT. This translates into CASSRDRIVHSPLHF.

The CDR3 DNA reads as TGTGCCAGCAGCACCCGTTATAGCGAAACTAATGAAAAACTGTTTTTT. It encodes CASSTRYSETNEKLFF. V and J are TRBV3-1 (or the pseudogene TRBV3-2) and TRBJ1-4; D ambiguous. CDR3 size: 16 residues. Trimming took off 5 bases at V and 1 base at J, with 14 bases between the two ends. Germline V gene data show CDR1 as LGHDT and CDR2 as YNNKEL (reference sequence).

This chain's CDR3 is CASSPGGPEAFF. Written as DNA, the CDR3 is TGTGCCAGCTCACCAGGGGGCCCTGAAGCTTTCTTT. The chain is built from TRBV18 and TRBJ1-1, with D maybe TRBD1 (6 bases). V gave up 2 bases and J gave up 6 bases, with 7 bases separating them. The CDR3 is 12 amino acids. Germline V gene lookup returns CDR1 KGHSH and CDR2 LQKENI. The entire variable domain, with the rest obtained from reference TRBV18 and TRBJ1-1, is as follows: NAGVMQNPRHLVRRRGQEARLRCSPMKGHSHVYWYRQLPEEGLKFMVYLQKENIIDESGMPKERFSAEFPKEGPSILRIQQVVRGDSAAYFCASSPGGPEAFFGQGTRLTVV.

A few counts support this clone. The rearrangement links TRBV19 to TRBJ1-2; D is ambiguous. V lost 0 bases and J lost 6, with 14 bases in between. This CDR3 spans 15 amino acids. Per the germline V gene, CDR1 is LNHDA and CDR2 is SQIVND (reference sequence). CDR3 sequence reads: CASSIDWPGINGYTF. CDR3 coding DNA: TGTGCCAGTAGTATAGATTGGCCCGGGATTAATGGCTACACCTTC.

This clone is a singleton in its sample. Other DNA sequences within the sample encode an identical CDR3. In DNA form, the CDR3 reads TGCGCCAGCAGCTTGGCAGGACAGGGGGGCACTGAAGCTTTCTTT. This translates into CASSLAGQGGTEAFF. The chain employs TRBV5-1 and TRBJ1-1; 10 bases line up with TRBD1. This CDR3 has 15 amino acids. V lost 0 bases, J lost 4 bases, and 3 bases stayed unmatched. CDR1 SGHRS and CDR2 YFSETQ come from the germline V gene.

This chain joins TRBV11-1 and TRBJ2-7, with D perhaps matching TRBD1 (5 bases). The V gene lost 5 bases and the J gene lost 2 bases, with 10 bases spanning the gap. CDR1 and CDR2 from the germline V gene are SGHAT and FQDESV (reference sequence). The CDR3 runs to 13 residues. This CDR3 reads CASSQTDTYEQYV. Here the CDR3 DNA reads TGTGCCAGCAGCCAGACAGATACCTACGAGCAGTACGTC.

This clone was seen a single time. The chain links TRBV2 to TRBJ1-1; D call uncertain. Germline CDR1 and CDR2: SNHLY and FYNNEI. V lost 6 bases and J 3 bases, leaving 17 bases between the germline ends. The CDR3 runs to 15 residues. The CDR3 bases are TGTGCCAGCAGCCCACCCCAGACTTTATACACTGAAGCTTTCTTT. This encodes CASSPPQTLYTEAFF.

The J gene is TRBJ1-2, the V gene TRBV29-1; D remains unclear. This CDR3 region has 12 residues. Germline lookup yields CDR1 SQVTM and CDR2 ANQGSEA. V was shortened by 4 bases and J by 7 bases, with 13 bases between the two germline ends. In DNA, the CDR3 is TGCAGCGTTGTGGGAGGCGAGGCTGGCTACACCTTC. It encodes CSVVGGEAGYTF.